The clone carrying this T cell receptor beta chain was picked up a small number of times. A J-beta primer mix and a sample-barcoded 5' primer were used in a second PCR of roughly 6 to 11 cycles. Carrying 12 random nucleotides, a template-switch adaptor labeled each individual cDNA molecule. TCRdb reprocessed the 5' RACE reads with MiXCR, giving one entry per CDR3 protein. The table has about 1.6 million distinct CDR3 sequences, almost 35% seen once. The data were taken from a study of blood T cells in healthy people across ages. Trimming shortened V by 1 base and J by 1 base, and 20 bases separated the two germline ends. In germline, CDR1 is SGHRS, CDR2 YFSETQ. CDR3 length equals 18 residues.

Source material: blood. V usage is TRBV5-1 and J usage is TRBJ1-1; D not resolved. This clonotype originated in a woman aged 25 to 45 in good health. In DNA, the CDR3 is TGCGCCAGCAGCTTGCGGGCAGCCACGACCACACGGAACACTGAAGCTTTCTTT. Protein sequence: CASSLRAATTTRNTEAFF.